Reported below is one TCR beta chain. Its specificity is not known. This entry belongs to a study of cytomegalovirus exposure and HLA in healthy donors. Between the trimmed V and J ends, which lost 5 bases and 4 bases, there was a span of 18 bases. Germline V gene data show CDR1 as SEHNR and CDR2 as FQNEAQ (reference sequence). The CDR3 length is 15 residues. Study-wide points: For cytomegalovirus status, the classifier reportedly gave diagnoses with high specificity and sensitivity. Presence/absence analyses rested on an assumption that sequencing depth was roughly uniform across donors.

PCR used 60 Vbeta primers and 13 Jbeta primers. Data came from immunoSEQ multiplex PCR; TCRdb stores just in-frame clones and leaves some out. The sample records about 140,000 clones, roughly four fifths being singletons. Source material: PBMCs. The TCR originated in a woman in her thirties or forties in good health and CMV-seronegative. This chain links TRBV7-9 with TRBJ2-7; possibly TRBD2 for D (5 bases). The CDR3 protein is CASSNPPLARYEQYF. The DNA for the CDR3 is TGTGCCAGCAGCAACCCCCCTCTAGCCCGATACGAGCAGTACTTC.